The clone carrying this T cell receptor (beta chain) was seen more than once but under ten times. These data originate in a study of blood T cell repertoires in COVID-19. Study information: Samples taken during acute and convalescent COVID-19 were collected in the United States, Italy and Spain. The analysed material was cDNA or gDNA that came from T cells, B-cell-depleted T cells, or PBMCs.

Germline V gene data show CDR1 as SGHAT and CDR2 as FQNNGV. CDR3 length equals 15 residues. V lost 3 bases and J lost 3; bases outside the gene matches: 4. In the original processing: Nucleated cell counts were estimated from reference gene primer amplification. The protocol was immunoSEQ multiplex PCR, while the TCRdb copy is restricted to in-frame clones and leaves out a portion. V and J calls and clone size are copied from that table; D and trimming were computed from the DNA. The table includes around 80,000 clones, around 80% detected once. It was during active infection that Seattle patients were enrolled and then longitudinally followed.

Material: peripheral blood. The receptor's source is a man aged 50-59 years with COVID-19, enrolled during active disease. This chain links TRBV11-2 with TRBJ2-2; 7 bases agree with TRBD2. CDR3 residues: CASSFSGLDTGELFF. The CDR3 DNA reads as TGTGCCAGCAGCTTTAGCGGGTTAGACACCGGGGAGCTGTTTTTT.